The entry below gives a single TCR beta chain sequence along with its context. Its target is not known. The sample contains more than one DNA sequence encoding this CDR3. The sample belongs to a study of OX40 agonist ivuxolimab in advanced cancers. Study results and caveats: Relative to CD4+ cells, CD8+ T cells on average had more expanded clones.

Clones were sequenced by immunoSEQ multiplex PCR, and TCRdb holds only the in-frame ones, with some missing. The sample consists of approximately 91,000 clones, around nine tenths of them appearing once. CDR3 length equals 13 residues. V gave up 7 bases and J gave up 5 bases; unmatched junction bases: 4. The germline gives CDR1 SGHRS, CDR2 YFSETQ. Source: CD4+ or CD8+ T cells sorted from blood, taken in a trial of the OX40 agonist ivuxolimab. V is TRBV5-1 and J is TRBJ2-3, with 10 bases fitting TRBD2. This sequence was found in an adult with an advanced solid tumor such as melanoma, head and neck, liver or kidney cancer. The CDR3 spells CASSLAGVDTQYF. The CDR3 DNA reads TGCGCCAGCTCCCTAGCGGGGGTAGATACGCAGTATTTT.